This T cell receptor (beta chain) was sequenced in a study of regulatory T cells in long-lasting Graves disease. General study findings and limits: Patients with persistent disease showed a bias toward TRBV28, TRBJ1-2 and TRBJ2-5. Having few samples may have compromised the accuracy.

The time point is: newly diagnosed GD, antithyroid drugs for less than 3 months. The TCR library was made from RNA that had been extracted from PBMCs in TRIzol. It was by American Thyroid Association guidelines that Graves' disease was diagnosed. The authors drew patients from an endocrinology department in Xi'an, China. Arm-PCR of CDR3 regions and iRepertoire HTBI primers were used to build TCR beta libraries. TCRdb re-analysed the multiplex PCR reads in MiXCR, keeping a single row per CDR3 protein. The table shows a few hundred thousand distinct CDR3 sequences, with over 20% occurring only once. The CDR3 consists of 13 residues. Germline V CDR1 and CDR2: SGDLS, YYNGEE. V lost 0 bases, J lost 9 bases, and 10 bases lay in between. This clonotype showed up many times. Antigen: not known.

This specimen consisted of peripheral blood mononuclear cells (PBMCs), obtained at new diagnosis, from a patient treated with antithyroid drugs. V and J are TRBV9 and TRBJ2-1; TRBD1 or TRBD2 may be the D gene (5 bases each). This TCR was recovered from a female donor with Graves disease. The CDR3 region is CASSVGGNGEQFF. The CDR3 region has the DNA TGTGCCAGCAGCGTAGGGGGGAATGGTGAGCAGTTCTTC.